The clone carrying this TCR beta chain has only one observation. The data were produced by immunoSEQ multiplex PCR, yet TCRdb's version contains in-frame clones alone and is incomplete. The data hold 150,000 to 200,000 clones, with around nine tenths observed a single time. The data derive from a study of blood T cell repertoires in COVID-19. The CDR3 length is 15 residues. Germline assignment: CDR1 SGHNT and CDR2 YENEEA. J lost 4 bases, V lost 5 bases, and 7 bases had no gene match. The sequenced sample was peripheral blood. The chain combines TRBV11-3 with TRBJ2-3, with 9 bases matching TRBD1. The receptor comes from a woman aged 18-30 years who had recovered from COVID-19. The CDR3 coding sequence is TGTGCCAGCAGCCACCGGGACAGGGACCCAGATACGCAGTATTTT. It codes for CASSHRDRDPDTQYF.